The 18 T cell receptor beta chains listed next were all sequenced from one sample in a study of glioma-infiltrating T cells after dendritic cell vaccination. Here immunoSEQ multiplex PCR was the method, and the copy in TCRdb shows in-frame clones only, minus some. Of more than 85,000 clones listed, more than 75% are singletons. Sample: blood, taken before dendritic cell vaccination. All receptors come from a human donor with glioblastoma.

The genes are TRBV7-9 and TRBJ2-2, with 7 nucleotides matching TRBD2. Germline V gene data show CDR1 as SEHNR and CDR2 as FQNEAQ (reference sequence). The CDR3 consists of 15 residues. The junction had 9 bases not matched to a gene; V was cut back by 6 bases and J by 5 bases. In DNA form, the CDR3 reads TGTGCCAGCAGGCCGATAGGGAGGGATACCGGGGAGCTGTTTTTT. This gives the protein CASRPIGRDTGELFF.

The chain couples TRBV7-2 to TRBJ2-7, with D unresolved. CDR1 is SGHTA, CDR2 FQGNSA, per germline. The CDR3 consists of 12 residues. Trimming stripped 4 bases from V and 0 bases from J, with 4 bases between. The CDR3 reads CASSSNSYEQYF. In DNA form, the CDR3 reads TGTGCCAGCAGCTCCAACTCCTACGAGCAGTACTTC.

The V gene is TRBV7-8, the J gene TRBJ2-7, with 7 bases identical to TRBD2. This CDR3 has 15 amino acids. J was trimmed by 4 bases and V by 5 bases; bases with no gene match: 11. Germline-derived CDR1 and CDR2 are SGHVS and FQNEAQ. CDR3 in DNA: TGTGCCAGCAGCCAAGGGGCCTGGGGGGGATACGAGCAGTACTTC. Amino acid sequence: CASSQGAWGGYEQYF.

CDR3 coding DNA: TGTGCCTGGAGTGGGTCGGTCACTAGCGGAATATACAATGAGCAGTTCTTC. Its translation: CAWSGSVTSGIYNEQFF. The gene calls are TRBV30 and TRBJ2-1; 8 bases align to TRBD2. Germline V gene sequence: CDR1 GTSNPN, CDR2 SVGIG (reference sequence). The CDR3 contains 17 residues. V gave up 1 base and J gave up 4 bases; unmatched junction bases: 12.

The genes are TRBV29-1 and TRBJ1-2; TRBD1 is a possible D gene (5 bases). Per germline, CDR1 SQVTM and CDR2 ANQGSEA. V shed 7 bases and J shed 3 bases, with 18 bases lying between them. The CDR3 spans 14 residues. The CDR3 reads CSARTPGGDYGYTF. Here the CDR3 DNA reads TGCAGCGCGAGGACTCCGGGAGGGGACTATGGCTACACCTTC. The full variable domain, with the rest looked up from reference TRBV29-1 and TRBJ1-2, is SAVISQKPSRDICQRGTSLTIQCQVDSQVTMMFWYRQQPGQSLTLIATANQGSEATYESGFVIDKFPISRPNLTFSTLTVSNMSPEDSSIYLCSARTPGGDYGYTFGSGTRLTVV.

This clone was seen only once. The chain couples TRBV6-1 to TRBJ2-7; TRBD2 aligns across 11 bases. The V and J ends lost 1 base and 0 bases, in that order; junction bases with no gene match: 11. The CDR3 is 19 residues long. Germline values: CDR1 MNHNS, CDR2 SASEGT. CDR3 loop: CASSEGVPSGGSSSYEQYF. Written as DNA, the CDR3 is TGTGCCAGCAGTGAAGGAGTTCCTAGCGGGGGGTCGAGCTCCTACGAGCAGTACTTC.

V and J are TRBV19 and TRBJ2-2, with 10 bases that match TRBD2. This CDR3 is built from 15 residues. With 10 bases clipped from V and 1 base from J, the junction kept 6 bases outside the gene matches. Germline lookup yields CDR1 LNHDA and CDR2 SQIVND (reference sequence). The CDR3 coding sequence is TGTGCCACCGAACTAGCGGGACAGAACACCGGGGAGCTGTTTTTT. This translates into CATELAGQNTGELFF.

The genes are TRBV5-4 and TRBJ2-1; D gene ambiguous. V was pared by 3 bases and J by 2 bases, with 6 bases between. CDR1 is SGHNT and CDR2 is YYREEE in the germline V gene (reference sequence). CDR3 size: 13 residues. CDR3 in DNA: TGTGCCAGCAGCTCCCAGGCCTACAATGAGCAGTTCTTC. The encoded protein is CASSSQAYNEQFF.

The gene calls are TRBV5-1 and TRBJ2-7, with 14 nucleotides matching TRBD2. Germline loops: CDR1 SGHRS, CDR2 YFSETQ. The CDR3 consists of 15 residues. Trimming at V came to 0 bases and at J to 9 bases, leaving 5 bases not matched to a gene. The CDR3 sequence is CASSLEGLAGAGQYF. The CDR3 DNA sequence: TGCGCCAGCAGCTTGGAGGGACTAGCGGGAGCGGGGCAGTACTTC.

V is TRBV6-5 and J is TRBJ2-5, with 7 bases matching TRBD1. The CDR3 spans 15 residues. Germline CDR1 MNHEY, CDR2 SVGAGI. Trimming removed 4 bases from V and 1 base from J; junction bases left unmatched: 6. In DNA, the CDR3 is TGTGCCAGCAGTTTCTCACAGGGGATCCAAGAGACCCAGTACTTC. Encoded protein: CASSFSQGIQETQYF.

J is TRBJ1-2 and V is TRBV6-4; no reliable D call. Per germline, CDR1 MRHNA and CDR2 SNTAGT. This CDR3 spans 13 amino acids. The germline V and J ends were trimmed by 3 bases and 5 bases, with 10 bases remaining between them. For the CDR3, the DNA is TGTGCCAGCAGTGAGAGCGTAGGTTATGGCTACACCTTC. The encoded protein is CASSESVGYGYTF.

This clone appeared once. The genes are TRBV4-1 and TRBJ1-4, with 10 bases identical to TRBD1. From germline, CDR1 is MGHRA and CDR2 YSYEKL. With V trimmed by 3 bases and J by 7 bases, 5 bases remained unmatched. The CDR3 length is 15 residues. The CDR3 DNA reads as TGCGCCAGCAGCCACCCGGGACAGGGGCTTGAAAAACTGTTTTTT. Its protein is CASSHPGQGLEKLFF.

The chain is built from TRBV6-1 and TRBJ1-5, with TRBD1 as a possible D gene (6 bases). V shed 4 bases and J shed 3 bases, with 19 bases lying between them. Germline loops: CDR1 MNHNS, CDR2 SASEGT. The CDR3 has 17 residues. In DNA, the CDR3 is TGTGCCAGCAGTGCTCCACCTACAGGGTCCGTCAATCAGCCCCAGCATTTT. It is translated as CASSAPPTGSVNQPQHF.

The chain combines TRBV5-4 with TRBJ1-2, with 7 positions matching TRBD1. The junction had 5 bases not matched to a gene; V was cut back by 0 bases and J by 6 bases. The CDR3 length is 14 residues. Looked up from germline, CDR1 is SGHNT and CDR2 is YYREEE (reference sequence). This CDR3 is CASSLEGTANGYTF. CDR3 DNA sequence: TGTGCCAGCAGCTTGGAAGGGACAGCCAATGGCTACACCTTC. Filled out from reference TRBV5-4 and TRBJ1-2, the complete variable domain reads ETGVTQSPTHLIKTRGQQVTLRCSSQSGHNTVSWYQQALGQGPQFIFQYYREEENGRGNFPPRFSGLQFPNYSSELNVNALELDDSALYLCASSLEGTANGYTFGSGTRLTVV.

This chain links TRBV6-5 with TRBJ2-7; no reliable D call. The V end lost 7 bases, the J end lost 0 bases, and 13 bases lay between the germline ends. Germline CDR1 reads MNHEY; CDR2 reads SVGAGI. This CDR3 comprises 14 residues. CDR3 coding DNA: TGTGCCAGCACTGTCGACACCTCCTCCTACGAGCAGTACTTC. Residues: CASTVDTSSYEQYF.

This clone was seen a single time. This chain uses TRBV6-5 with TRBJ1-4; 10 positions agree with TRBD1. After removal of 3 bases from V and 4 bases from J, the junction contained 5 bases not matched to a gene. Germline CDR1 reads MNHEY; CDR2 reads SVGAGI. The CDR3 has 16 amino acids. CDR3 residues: CASSYHGQGDNEKLFF. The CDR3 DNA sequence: TGTGCCAGCAGTTATCACGGACAGGGGGATAATGAAAAACTGTTTTTT.

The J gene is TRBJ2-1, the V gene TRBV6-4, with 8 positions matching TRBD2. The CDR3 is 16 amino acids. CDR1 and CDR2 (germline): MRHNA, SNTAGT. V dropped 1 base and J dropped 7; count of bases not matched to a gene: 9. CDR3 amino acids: CASSDFGGAVSNEQFF. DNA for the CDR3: TGTGCCAGCAGTGACTTCGGGGGGGCTGTGTCAAATGAGCAGTTCTTC.

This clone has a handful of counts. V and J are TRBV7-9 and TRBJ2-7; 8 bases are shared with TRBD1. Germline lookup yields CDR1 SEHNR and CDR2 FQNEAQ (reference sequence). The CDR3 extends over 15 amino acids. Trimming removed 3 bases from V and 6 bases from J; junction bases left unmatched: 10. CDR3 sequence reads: CASSLDLGQGSEQYF. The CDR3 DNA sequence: TGTGCCAGCAGCTTGGATTTAGGACAGGGATCCGAGCAGTACTTC. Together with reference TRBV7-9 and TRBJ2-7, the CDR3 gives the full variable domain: DTGVSQNPRHKITKRGQNVTFRCDPISEHNRLYWYRQTLGQGPEFLTYFQNEAQLEKSRLLSDRFSAERPKGSFSTLEIQRTEQGDSAMYLCASSLDLGQGSEQYFGPGTRLTVT.